A selection of T cell receptor beta chains follows, all from one sample in a study of neurological immune-mediated disorders. One entry per CDR3 protein results from TCRdb running MiXCR on the 5' RACE reads. The sample has about 18,000 distinct CDR3 sequences, 12% to 15% seen once. The sequenced material came from CD4+ T cells from blood. All receptors derive from a woman aged 55-70 years with HTLV-1-associated myelopathy (HAM/TSP). Each CDR3 is given with its conserved first and last residue. Fields, in order: clone size, V gene, J gene, D gene, CDR3 protein, CDR3 DNA. A D gene is named only where the DNA matches it firmly. Size is stated for part of the rows, as once, few or many counts, or as a class when the clone is expanded.

size: many; V: TRBV5-6; J: TRBJ1-2; D: .; CDR3: CASSTIPTWVLVNGYTF; DNA: TGTGCCAGCAGCACGATCCCGACGTGGGTATTGGTTAATGGCTACACCTTC
size: many; V: TRBV5-1; J: TRBJ2-3; D: .; CDR3: CASSLDRVPDTQYF; DNA: TGCGCCAGCAGCTTGGACAGGGTTCCAGATACGCAGTATTTT
size: many; V: TRBV7-8; J: TRBJ1-3; D: TRBD1; CDR3: CASSLGTGSVSGNTIYF; DNA: TGTGCCAGCAGCTTAGGGACAGGTTCCGTCTCTGGAAACACCATATATTTT
size: medium-sized; V: TRBV20-1; J: TRBJ1-6; D: .; CDR3: CSARASQGSYNSPLHF; DNA: TGCAGTGCTAGAGCGTCCCAGGGTTCCTATAATTCACCCCTCCACTTT
size: .; V: TRBV5-1; J: TRBJ2-7; D: .; CDR3: CASSPDGVSSYDQYF; DNA: TGCGCCAGCAGCCCTGACGGGGTAAGCTCCTACGATCAGTACTTC
size: many; V: TRBV20-1; J: TRBJ1-1; D: .; CDR3: CSAPQVGGTEAFF; DNA: TGCAGTGCTCCCCAAGTCGGGGGAACTGAAGCTTTCTTT
size: many; V: TRBV7-9; J: TRBJ1-3; D: .; CDR3: CASSLGQMTNTIYF; DNA: TGTGCCAGCAGCTTAGGGCAGATGACAAACACCATATATTTT
size: many; V: TRBV7-9; J: TRBJ2-2; D: .; CDR3: CASGGTPNTGELFF; DNA: TGTGCCAGCGGGGGGACACCGAACACCGGGGAGCTGTTTTTT
size: medium-sized; V: TRBV7-2; J: TRBJ1-5; D: .; CDR3: CASSFDSSQPQHF; DNA: TGTGCCAGCAGCTTCGACAGTAGTCAGCCCCAGCATTTT
size: many; V: TRBV20-1; J: TRBJ2-1; D: .; CDR3: CSATSIARPRYNEQFF; DNA: TGCAGTGCTACCTCCATCGCTAGGCCTCGGTACAATGAGCAGTTCTTC
size: many; V: TRBV20-1; J: TRBJ2-5; D: TRBD1; CDR3: CSATDRGRGETQYF; DNA: TGCAGTGCTACCGACAGGGGAAGAGGAGAGACCCAGTACTTC
size: many; V: TRBV27; J: TRBJ2-1; D: TRBD2; CDR3: CASNTAGEVYNEQFF; DNA: TGTGCCAGCAACACAGCGGGAGAGGTCTACAATGAGCAGTTCTTC
size: few; V: TRBV6-6; J: TRBJ2-7; D: .; CDR3: CASSSSGGDPSYEQYF; DNA: TGTGCCAGCAGTTCCTCGGGCGGGGACCCCTCCTACGAGCAGTACTTC
size: medium-sized; V: TRBV20-1; J: TRBJ2-3; D: .; CDR3: CSAPTHTDTQYF; DNA: TGCAGTGCTCCGACCCACACAGATACGCAGTATTTT
size: many; V: TRBV24-1; J: TRBJ2-7; D: .; CDR3: CATSAFGGEQYF; DNA: TGTGCCACCAGTGCATTCGGGGGAGAGCAGTACTTC
size: many; V: TRBV7-2; J: TRBJ1-4; D: TRBD1; CDR3: CASSLNRGTGDRLFF; DNA: TGTGCCAGCAGCTTAAATAGAGGGACAGGGGATCGACTGTTTTTT
size: .; V: TRBV20-1; J: TRBJ1-6; D: .; CDR3: CSATTIGVNSPLHF; DNA: TGCAGTGCCACCACCATCGGGGTTAATTCACCCCTCCACTTT
size: medium-sized; V: TRBV14; J: TRBJ2-1; D: TRBD2; CDR3: CASSQRTSGGRNEQFF; DNA: TGTGCCAGCAGCCAGAGGACTAGCGGGGGCCGCAATGAGCAGTTCTTC
size: many; V: TRBV18; J: TRBJ2-3; D: TRBD1; CDR3: CASSSDRGRADTQYF; DNA: TGTGCCAGCTCATCGGACAGGGGCCGAGCAGATACGCAGTATTTT
size: many; V: TRBV7-2; J: TRBJ2-1; D: .; CDR3: CASSSQVGAVDEQFF; DNA: TGTGCCAGCAGCTCCCAGGTGGGGGCGGTAGATGAGCAGTTCTTC
size: many; V: TRBV9; J: TRBJ2-2; D: TRBD2; CDR3: CASSDFRVSGTGELFF; DNA: TGTGCCAGCAGCGACTTCCGGGTTAGCGGGACCGGGGAGCTGTTTTTT
size: many; V: TRBV5-1; J: TRBJ1-4; D: TRBD1; CDR3: CASSQGQGATNEKLFF; DNA: TGCGCCAGCAGCCAAGGACAGGGGGCAACTAATGAAAAACTGTTTTTT
size: many; V: TRBV4-2; J: TRBJ2-1; D: TRBD2; CDR3: CASSPGVSGGVIFPFF; DNA: TGTGCCAGCAGCCCAGGGGTTAGCGGGGGAGTAATTTTTCCGTTCTTC
size: many; V: TRBV20-1; J: TRBJ2-1; D: TRBD2; CDR3: CSASLAGGLWNEQFF; DNA: TGCAGTGCTAGTCTAGCGGGGGGGCTTTGGAATGAGCAGTTCTTC
size: many; V: TRBV6-6; J: TRBJ2-7; D: TRBD1; CDR3: CASSYSDRGQEQYF; DNA: TGTGCCAGCAGTTACTCTGACAGGGGACAAGAGCAGTACTTC
size: many; V: TRBV29-1; J: TRBJ2-1; D: .; CDR3: CSDKPGYNEQFF; DNA: TGCAGCGACAAGCCAGGATACAATGAGCAGTTCTTC
size: many; V: TRBV7-9; J: TRBJ1-1; D: TRBD1; CDR3: CASSSIQGAKAFF; DNA: TGTGCCAGCAGCTCAATACAGGGGGCGAAAGCTTTCTTT
size: .; V: TRBV10-2; J: TRBJ1-5; D: .; CDR3: CTSSVRAGNQTQHF; DNA: TGTACCAGCAGTGTGCGTGCGGGGAATCAGACCCAGCATTTT
size: many; V: TRBV7-2; J: TRBJ2-1; D: .; CDR3: CASSLGGGNNEQFF; DNA: TGTGCCAGCAGCCTGGGAGGGGGTAACAATGAGCAGTTCTTC
size: many; V: TRBV18; J: TRBJ2-7; D: TRBD1; CDR3: CASSSAGQGAYEQYF; DNA: TGTGCCAGCTCATCGGCGGGACAGGGGGCCTACGAGCAGTACTTC
size: .; V: TRBV18; J: TRBJ2-1; D: .; CDR3: CASSPVIASYNEQFF; DNA: TGTGCCAGCTCACCAGTGATAGCGTCCTACAATGAGCAGTTCTTC